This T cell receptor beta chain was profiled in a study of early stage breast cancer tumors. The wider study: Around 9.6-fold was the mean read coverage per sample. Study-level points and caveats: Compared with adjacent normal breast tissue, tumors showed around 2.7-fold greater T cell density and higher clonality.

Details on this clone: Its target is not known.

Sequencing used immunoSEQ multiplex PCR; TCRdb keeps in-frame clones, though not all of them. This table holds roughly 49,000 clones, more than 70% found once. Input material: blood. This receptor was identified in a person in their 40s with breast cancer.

The DNA of the CDR3 is TGTGCCAGCAGCTTAGGTGGACAGACAAACACCGGGGAGCTGTTTTTT. This sequence encodes CASSLGGQTNTGELFF. The rearrangement links TRBV13 to TRBJ2-2; possibly TRBD1 for D (6 bases). V lost 0 bases and J lost 2, with 10 bases in between. Germline CDR1 and CDR2: PRHDT and FYEKMQ (reference sequence). This CDR3 has 16 amino acids.